The sequence of this T cell receptor (beta chain) was determined in a study of blood T cell repertoires in COVID-19. Original processing notes: Estimates of nucleated cell counts were drawn from the amplification of reference gene primers. TCRdb's copy holds only in-frame clones and misses some; the assay was immunoSEQ multiplex PCR. The V and J calls and clone size were taken over from that table, and D and trimming were inferred from the DNA. The sample holds some 190,000 clones; about 84% are singletons and the top ten take approximately 18%. Per germline, CDR1 SNHLY and CDR2 FYNNEI. After removal of 11 bases from V and 4 bases from J, the junction contained 5 bases not matched to a gene. The CDR3 is 13 residues long.

The specimen was peripheral blood. The J gene is TRBJ2-3, the V gene TRBV2; 11 nucleotides match TRBD2. The TCR originated in a person aged 70 to 80 with COVID-19, enrolled during active disease. CDR3 sequence (DNA): TGTGCCGGCGGGACTAGCGGTGCAGATACGCAGTATTTT. Residues: CAGGTSGADTQYF.